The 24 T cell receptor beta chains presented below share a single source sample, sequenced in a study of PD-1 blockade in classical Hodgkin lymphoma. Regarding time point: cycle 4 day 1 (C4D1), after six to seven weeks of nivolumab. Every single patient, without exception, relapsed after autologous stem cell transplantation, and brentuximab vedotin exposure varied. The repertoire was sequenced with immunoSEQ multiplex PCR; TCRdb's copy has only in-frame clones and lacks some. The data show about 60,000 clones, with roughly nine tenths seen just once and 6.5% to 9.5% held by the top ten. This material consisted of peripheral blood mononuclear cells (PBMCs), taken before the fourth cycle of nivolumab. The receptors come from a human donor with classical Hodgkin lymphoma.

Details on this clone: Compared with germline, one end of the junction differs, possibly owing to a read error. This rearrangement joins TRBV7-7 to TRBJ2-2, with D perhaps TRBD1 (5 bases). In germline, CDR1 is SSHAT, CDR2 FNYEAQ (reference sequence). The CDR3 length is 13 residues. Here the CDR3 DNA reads TGTGCTAGCACCGAATCAGGGACCGGGGAGCTGTTTTTT. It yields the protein CASTESGTGELFF. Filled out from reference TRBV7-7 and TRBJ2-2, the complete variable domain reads GAGVSQSPRYKVTKRGQDVTLRCDPISSHATLYWYQQALGQGPEFLTYFNYEAQPDKSGLPSDRFSAERPEGSISTLTIQRTEQRDSAMYRCASTESGTGELFFGEGSRLTVL.

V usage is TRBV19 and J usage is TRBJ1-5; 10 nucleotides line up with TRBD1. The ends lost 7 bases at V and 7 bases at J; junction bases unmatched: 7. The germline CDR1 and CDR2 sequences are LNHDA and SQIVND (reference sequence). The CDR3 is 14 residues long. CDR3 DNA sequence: TGTGCCAGTAAAGGACAGGGGGAGATACAGCCCCAGCATTTT. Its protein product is CASKGQGEIQPQHF.

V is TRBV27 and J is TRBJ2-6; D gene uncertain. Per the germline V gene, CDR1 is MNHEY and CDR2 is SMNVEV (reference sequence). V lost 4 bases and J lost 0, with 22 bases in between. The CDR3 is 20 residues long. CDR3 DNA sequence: TGTGCCAGCAGTTCCCGACCTTACGTGGACCTAAGCTCTGGGGCCAACGTCCTGACTTTC. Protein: CASSSRPYVDLSSGANVLTF. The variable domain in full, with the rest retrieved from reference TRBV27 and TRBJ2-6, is EAQVTQNPRYLITVTGKKLTVTCSQNMNHEYMSWYRQDPGLGLRQIYYSMNVEVTDKGDVPEGYKVSRKEKRNFPLILESPSPNQTSLYFCASSSRPYVDLSSGANVLTFGAGSRLTVL.

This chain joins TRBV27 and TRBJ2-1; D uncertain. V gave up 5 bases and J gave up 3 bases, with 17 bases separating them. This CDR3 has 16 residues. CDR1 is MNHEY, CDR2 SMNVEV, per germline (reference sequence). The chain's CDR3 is CASSPLRSTGYNEQFF. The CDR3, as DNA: TGTGCCAGCAGTCCTCTCAGGTCGACGGGCTACAATGAGCAGTTCTTC.

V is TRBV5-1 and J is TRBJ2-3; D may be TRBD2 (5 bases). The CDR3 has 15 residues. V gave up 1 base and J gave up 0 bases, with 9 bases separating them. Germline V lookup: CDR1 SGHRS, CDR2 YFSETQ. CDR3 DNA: TGCGCCAGCAGCTTGCGCGGGTCTAGCACAGATACGCAGTATTTT. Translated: CASSLRGSSTDTQYF.

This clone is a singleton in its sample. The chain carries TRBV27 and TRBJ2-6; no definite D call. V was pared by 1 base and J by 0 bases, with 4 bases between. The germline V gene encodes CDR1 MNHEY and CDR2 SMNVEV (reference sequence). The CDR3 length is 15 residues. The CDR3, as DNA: TGTGCCAGCAGTTTATGGTTCTCTGGGGCCAACGTCCTGACTTTC. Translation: CASSLWFSGANVLTF. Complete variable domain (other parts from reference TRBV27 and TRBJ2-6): EAQVTQNPRYLITVTGKKLTVTCSQNMNHEYMSWYRQDPGLGLRQIYYSMNVEVTDKGDVPEGYKVSRKEKRNFPLILESPSPNQTSLYFCASSLWFSGANVLTFGAGSRLTVL.

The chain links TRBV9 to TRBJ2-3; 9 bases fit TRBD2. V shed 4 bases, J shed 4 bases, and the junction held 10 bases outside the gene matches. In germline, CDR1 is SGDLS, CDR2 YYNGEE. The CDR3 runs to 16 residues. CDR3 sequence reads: CASSSRVAGVADTQYF. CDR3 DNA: TGTGCCAGCAGCTCCAGGGTAGCGGGAGTGGCAGATACGCAGTATTTT.

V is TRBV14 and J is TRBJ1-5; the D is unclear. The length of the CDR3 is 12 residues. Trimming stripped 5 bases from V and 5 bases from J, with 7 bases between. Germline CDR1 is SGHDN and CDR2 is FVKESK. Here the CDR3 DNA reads TGTGCCAGCAGCGCTTTCGATCAGCCCCAGCATTTT. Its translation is CASSAFDQPQHF.

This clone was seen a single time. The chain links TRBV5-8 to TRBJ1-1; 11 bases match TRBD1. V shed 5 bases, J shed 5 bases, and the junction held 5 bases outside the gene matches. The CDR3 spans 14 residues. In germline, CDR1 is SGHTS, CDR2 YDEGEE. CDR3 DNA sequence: TGTGCCAGCAGGGCGGGGACAGGGGGGACTGAAGCTTTCTTT. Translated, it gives CASRAGTGGTEAFF. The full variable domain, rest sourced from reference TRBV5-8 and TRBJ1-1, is EAGVTQSPTHLIKTRGQQATLRCSPISGHTSVYWYQQALGLGLQFLLWYDEGEERNRGNFPPRFSGRQFPNYSSELNVNALELEDSALYLCASRAGTGGTEAFFGQGTRLTVV.

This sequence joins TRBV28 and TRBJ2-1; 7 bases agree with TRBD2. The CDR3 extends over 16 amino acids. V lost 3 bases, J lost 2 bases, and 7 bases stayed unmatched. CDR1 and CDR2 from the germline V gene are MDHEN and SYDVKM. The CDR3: CASSLLTSATYNEQFF. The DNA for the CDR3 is TGTGCCAGCAGTTTGCTAACTAGCGCAACCTACAATGAGCAGTTCTTC.

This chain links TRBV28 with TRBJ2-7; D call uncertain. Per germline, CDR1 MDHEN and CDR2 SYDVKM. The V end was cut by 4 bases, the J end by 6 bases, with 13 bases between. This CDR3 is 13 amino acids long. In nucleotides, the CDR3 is TGTGCCAGCAGTTACAGAGCATCCGGCGAGCAGTACTTC. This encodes CASSYRASGEQYF.

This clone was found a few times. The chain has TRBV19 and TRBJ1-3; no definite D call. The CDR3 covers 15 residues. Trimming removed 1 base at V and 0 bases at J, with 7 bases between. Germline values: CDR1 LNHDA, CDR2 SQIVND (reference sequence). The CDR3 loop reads CASSIVGVSGNTIYF. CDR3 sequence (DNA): TGTGCCAGTAGTATAGTCGGAGTCTCTGGAAACACCATATATTTT.

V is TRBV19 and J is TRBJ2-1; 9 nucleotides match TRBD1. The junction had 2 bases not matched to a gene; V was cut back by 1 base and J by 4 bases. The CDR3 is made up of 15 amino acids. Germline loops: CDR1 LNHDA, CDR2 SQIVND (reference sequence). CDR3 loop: CASSIADRGYNEQFF. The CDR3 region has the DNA TGTGCCAGTAGTATAGCAGACAGGGGGTACAATGAGCAGTTCTTC.

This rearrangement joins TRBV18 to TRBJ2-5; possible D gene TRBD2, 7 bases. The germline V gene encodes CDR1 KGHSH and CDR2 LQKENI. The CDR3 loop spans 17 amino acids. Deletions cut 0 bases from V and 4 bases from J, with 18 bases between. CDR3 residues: CASSPPRRLGGPETQYF. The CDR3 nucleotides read TGTGCCAGCTCACCACCTCGAAGACTCGGGGGGCCAGAGACCCAGTACTTC.

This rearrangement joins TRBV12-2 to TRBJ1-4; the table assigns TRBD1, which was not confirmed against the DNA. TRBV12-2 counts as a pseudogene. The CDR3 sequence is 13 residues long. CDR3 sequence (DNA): TGTGCAAGTCGCATCGACAGGGCTGAAAAACTGTTTTTT. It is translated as CASRIDRAEKLFF.

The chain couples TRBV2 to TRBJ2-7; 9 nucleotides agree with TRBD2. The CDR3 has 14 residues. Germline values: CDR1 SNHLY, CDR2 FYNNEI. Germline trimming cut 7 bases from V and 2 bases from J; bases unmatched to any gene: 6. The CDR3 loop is CASTASGTTYEQYF. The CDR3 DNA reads TGTGCCAGCACTGCTAGCGGGACAACCTACGAGCAGTACTTC.

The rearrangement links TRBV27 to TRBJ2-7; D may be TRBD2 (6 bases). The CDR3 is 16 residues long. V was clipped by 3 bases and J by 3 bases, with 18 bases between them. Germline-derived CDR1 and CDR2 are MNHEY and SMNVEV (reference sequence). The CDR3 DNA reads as TGTGCCAGCAGTTTGACGATAGCGGAGGTGGGCTACGAGCAGTACTTC. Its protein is CASSLTIAEVGYEQYF.

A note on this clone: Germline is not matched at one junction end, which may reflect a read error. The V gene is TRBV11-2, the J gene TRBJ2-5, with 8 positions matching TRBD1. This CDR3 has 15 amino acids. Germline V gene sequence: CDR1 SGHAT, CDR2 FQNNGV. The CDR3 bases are TGTGCCAGCAGCCCACGGACAGGGATCCAAGGGACCCAGTACTTC. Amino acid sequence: CASSPRTGIQGTQYF.

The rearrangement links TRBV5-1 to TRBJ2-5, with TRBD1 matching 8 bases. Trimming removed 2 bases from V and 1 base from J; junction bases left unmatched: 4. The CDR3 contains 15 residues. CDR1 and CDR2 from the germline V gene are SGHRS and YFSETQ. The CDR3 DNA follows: TGCGCCAGCAGCTTTGGTCAGGGGGCCCAAGAGACCCAGTACTTC. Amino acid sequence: CASSFGQGAQETQYF.

In DNA form, the CDR3 reads TGTGCCAGCAGCCCCGGGACTAGACAATACAATGAGCAGTTCTTC. Protein product: CASSPGTRQYNEQFF. The rearrangement links TRBV11-2 to TRBJ2-1, with 8 bases aligning to TRBD2. V trimming: 5 bases; J trimming: 4 bases; junction bases outside the gene matches: 7. CDR3 size: 15 residues. CDR1 is SGHAT and CDR2 is FQNNGV in the germline V gene.

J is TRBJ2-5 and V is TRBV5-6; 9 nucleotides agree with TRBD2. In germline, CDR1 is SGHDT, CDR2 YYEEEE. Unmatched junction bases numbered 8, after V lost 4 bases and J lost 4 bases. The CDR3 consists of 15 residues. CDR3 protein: CASSSPGTSRETQYF. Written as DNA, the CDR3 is TGTGCCAGCAGCAGTCCCGGGACTAGCAGAGAGACCCAGTACTTC.

The CDR3 DNA follows: TGTGCCAGCAGGTACACTCCCGGGAACACTGAAGCTTTCTTT. This encodes CASRYTPGNTEAFF. The chain uses TRBV6-1 and TRBJ1-1; D unresolved. The germline V and J ends were trimmed by 6 bases and 1 base, with 12 bases remaining between them. The CDR3 consists of 14 residues. Per germline, CDR1 MNHNS and CDR2 SASEGT.

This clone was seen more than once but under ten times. The CDR3 protein is CASSQADKPGRFF. The CDR3 nucleotides read TGCGCCAGCAGCCAGGCAGACAAACCGGGTCGGTTCTTC. V usage is TRBV4-1 and J usage is TRBJ2-1; D unresolved. CDR1 is MGHRA, CDR2 YSYEKL, per germline. The CDR3 length is 13 residues. Trimming removed 3 bases from V and 15 bases from J, with 18 bases in between.

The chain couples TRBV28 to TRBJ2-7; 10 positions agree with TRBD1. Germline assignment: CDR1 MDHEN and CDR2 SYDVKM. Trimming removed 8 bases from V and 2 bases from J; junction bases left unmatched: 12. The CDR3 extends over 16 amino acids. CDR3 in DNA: TGTGCCAGCGGTATTCCGGGACAGGGGTCCCCCTACGAGCAGTACTTC. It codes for CASGIPGQGSPYEQYF.